This TCR beta chain was retrieved from a study of a mutant IDH1 vaccine in newly diagnosed glioma. In the study overall: Radiotherapy alone preceded vaccination by 4-6 weeks; alternatively, vaccination started with temozolomide cycles. Antecedent treatment encompassed radiotherapy, temozolomide, or their combination; the majority received both.

Assay used: immunoSEQ multiplex PCR; TCRdb lists only in-frame clones, some missing. The sample has tens of thousands of clones, 85% to 90% seen once. The time point was: week 35, safety follow-up. In every dose of vaccine, 300 ug of mutant IDH1 20-mer peptide was given alongside topical imiquimod. Notes on this clone: Its antigen is not known.

This CDR3 is built from 16 residues. Germline CDR1 is GTSNPN and CDR2 is SVGIG (reference sequence). This sample comprised PBMCs, obtained from a glioma patient whose treatment included an IDH1 peptide vaccine. The receptor comes from a man aged 25 to 40 with glioma. This rearrangement joins TRBV30 to TRBJ2-2; TRBD2 aligns across 11 bases. Here the CDR3 DNA reads TGTGATTTTTTTGGGCTAGCGGGAGGCCCCACCGGGGAGCTGTTTTTT. It encodes CDFFGLAGGPTGELFF.